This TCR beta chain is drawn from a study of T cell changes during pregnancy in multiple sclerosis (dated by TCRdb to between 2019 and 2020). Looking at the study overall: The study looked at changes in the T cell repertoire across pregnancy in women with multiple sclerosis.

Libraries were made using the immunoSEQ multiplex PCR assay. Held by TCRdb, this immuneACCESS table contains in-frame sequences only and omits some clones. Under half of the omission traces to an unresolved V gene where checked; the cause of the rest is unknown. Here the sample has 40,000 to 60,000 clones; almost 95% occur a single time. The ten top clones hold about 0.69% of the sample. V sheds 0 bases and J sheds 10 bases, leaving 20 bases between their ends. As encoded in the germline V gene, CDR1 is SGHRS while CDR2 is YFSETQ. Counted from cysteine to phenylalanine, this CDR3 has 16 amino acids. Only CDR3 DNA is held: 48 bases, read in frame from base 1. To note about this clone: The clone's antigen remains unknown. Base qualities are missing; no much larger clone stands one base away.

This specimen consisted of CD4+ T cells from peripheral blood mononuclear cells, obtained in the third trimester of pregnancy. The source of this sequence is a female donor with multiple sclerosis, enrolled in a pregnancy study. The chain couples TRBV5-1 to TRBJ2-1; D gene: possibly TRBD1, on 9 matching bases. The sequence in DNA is TGCGCCAGCAGCTTGGGTGGTAGCGGGGACAGGGAGGAGCAGTTCTTC. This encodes CASSLGGSGDREEQFF.